The 25 T cell receptor beta chains listed next were all sequenced from one sample in a study of naive and memory T cell subsets (dated by TCRdb to the late 2010s). The library was produced with UMI-ligation and nested PCR. The run used an Illumina MiSeq. The beta constant-region primer consisted of an equimolar mixture of two oligonucleotides that together covered TRBC1 and TRBC2. Four rounds of PCR were used to amplify ligated cDNA, with nested alpha and beta constant-region primers being used together with the SP2 primer. In TCRdb, the public reads were trimmed at Q25 with fastp and aligned with MiXCR, with productive beta chains retained. Duplicate CDR3 protein sequences are folded into a single record with the most common DNA and genes. This sample holds around 30,000 distinct CDR3 sequences; roughly 18% were observed only once. The top ten constitute about 3.6% of the sample. Sequenced input: effector memory CD4+ T cells from blood. The cell subset or site label, as the study defines it: effector memory, CD45RA- CD27-. The receptors here all came from a human donor in good health.

Within the sample, this clonotype is medium-sized. This chain connects TRBV20-1 to TRBJ2-3; 7 nucleotides line up with TRBD1. Germline V gene lookup returns CDR1 DFQATT and CDR2 SNEGSKA (reference sequence). There are 15 residues in the CDR3. The V and J ends lost 2 bases and 4 bases, in that order; junction bases with no gene match: 9. CDR3 sequence reads: CSARIPGGIADTQYF. The CDR3 coding sequence is TGCAGTGCTAGAATCCCAGGGGGTATAGCAGATACGCAGTATTTT.

This clonotype was seen ten or more times. The genes are TRBV6-6 and TRBJ1-5; 10 nucleotides align to TRBD1. The junction had 13 bases not matched to a gene; V was cut back by 8 bases and J by 9 bases. Germline loops: CDR1 MNHNY, CDR2 SVGAGI (reference sequence). The CDR3 is 15 amino acids. The CDR3 region is CASGGDRGNLRPQHF. CDR3 nucleotides: TGTGCCAGCGGGGGGGACAGGGGCAATCTCAGGCCCCAGCATTTT.

The chain recombines TRBV27 with TRBJ2-7; 8 nucleotides agree with TRBD1. This CDR3 comprises 13 residues. V was pared by 5 bases and J by 6 bases, with 6 bases of the junction left unmatched. Germline loops: CDR1 MNHEY, CDR2 SMNVEV (reference sequence). In DNA form, the CDR3 reads TGTGCCAGCAGTCCCTTGACAGGGGCCGAGCAGTACTTC. Its protein product is CASSPLTGAEQYF.

This clonotype was observed a single time. The V call is TRBV12-3 or TRBV12-4, the J call TRBJ2-1; TRBD1 is a possible D gene (5 bases). The V and J ends lost 2 bases and 7 bases respectively, with 9 bases between them. The CDR3 is made up of 13 amino acids. CDR3 nucleotides: TGTGCCAGCAGTTTACATGCAGGGAATGAGCAGTTCTTC. Amino acids: CASSLHAGNEQFF.

In this sample, this clonotype is medium-sized. This sequence joins TRBV6-2 or TRBV6-3 and TRBJ1-2, with D perhaps matching TRBD1 (5 bases). The V gene lost 6 bases and the J gene lost 4 bases, with 21 bases spanning the gap. The CDR3 has 16 residues. Germline assignment: CDR1 MNHEY and CDR2 SVGEGT. The CDR3, as DNA: TGTGCCAGCAGAAGCCCTCTCCGGGACGGAACCTATGGCTACACCTTC. Translating it yields CASRSPLRDGTYGYTF.

This clonotype turned up a few times. V usage is TRBV20-1 and J usage is TRBJ2-7; perhaps D is TRBD1 or TRBD2 (5 bases each). The CDR3 extends over 15 amino acids. Trimming removed 0 bases from V and 0 bases from J, with 12 bases in between. Germline loops: CDR1 DFQATT, CDR2 SNEGSKA (reference sequence). This CDR3 is CSARDEAGTSYEQYF. CDR3 nucleotides: TGCAGTGCTAGAGATGAAGCAGGGACCTCCTACGAGCAGTACTTC.

The chain employs TRBV7-2 and TRBJ2-7, with D perhaps TRBD1 (6 bases). From germline, CDR1 is SGHTA and CDR2 FQGNSA. This CDR3 has 17 amino acids. V shed 1 base and J shed 1 base, with 17 bases lying between them. As DNA, the CDR3 is TGTGCCAGCAGCTTAGGCCTCCCGGGACAACCGTCCTACGAGCAGTACTTC. As protein: CASSLGLPGQPSYEQYF.

This chain connects TRBV20-1 to TRBJ2-1; 14 bases agree with TRBD2. The germline CDR1 and CDR2 sequences are DFQATT and SNEGSKA (reference sequence). V gave up 6 bases and J gave up 7 bases; unmatched junction bases: 5. The CDR3 covers 14 residues. The chain's CDR3 is CSAATSGRGNEQFF. CDR3 nucleotide sequence: TGCAGTGCCGCGACTAGCGGGAGGGGTAATGAGCAGTTCTTC.

The chain is built from TRBV10-2 and TRBJ1-3; D unclear. The CDR3 totals 13 residues. Trimming took off 4 bases at V and 2 bases at J, with 6 bases between the two ends. The germline V gene encodes CDR1 WSHSY and CDR2 SAAADI. CDR3 residues: CASSGTTGNTIYF. In DNA, the CDR3 is TGCGCCAGCAGTGGGACTACTGGAAACACCATATATTTT.

By sample fraction, this clonotype is medium-sized. The chain combines TRBV6-5 with TRBJ1-5, with D possibly matching TRBD1 (6 bases). The CDR3 consists of 15 residues. Trimming shortened V by 6 bases and J by 3 bases, and 15 bases separated the two germline ends. The germline V gene has CDR1 MNHEY and CDR2 SVGAGI. This CDR3 is CASRSGTKNNQPQHF. CDR3 DNA: TGTGCCAGCAGATCCGGGACAAAAAACAATCAGCCCCAGCATTTT.

At least ten counts were recorded for this clonotype. This chain connects TRBV29-1 to TRBJ1-2, with 8 bases identical to TRBD1. The trim removed 5 bases at V and 8 bases at J, leaving 7 bases unmatched. Germline V gene lookup returns CDR1 SQVTM and CDR2 ANQGSEA. The CDR3 extends over 12 amino acids. The CDR3 sequence: CSVYQGAGGYTF. CDR3 nucleotide sequence: TGCAGCGTTTATCAGGGGGCGGGAGGCTACACCTTC.

The V and J genes are TRBV11-1 and TRBJ1-3; no clear D. The CDR3 has 13 amino acids. Germline V gene lookup returns CDR1 SGHAT and CDR2 FQDESV (reference sequence). The V end was cut by 8 bases, the J end by 1 base, with 9 bases between. The CDR3 loop is CASSGESGNTIYF. The CDR3 DNA reads TGTGCCAGCTCCGGAGAATCTGGAAACACCATATATTTT.

The sample holds a few counts of this clonotype. J is TRBJ1-2 and V is TRBV5-8, with D tentatively TRBD1 (6 bases). V was shortened by 0 bases and J by 7 bases, with 19 bases between the two germline ends. The CDR3 spans 16 residues. CDR1 and CDR2 from the germline V gene are SGHTS and YDEGEE. CDR3 nucleotides: TGTGCCAGCAGCTTGGGATCTGGGGACACCTGGGGTGGCTACACCTTC. It codes for CASSLGSGDTWGGYTF.

This clonotype was recorded a few times. The chain joins TRBV19 to TRBJ2-3; 10 bases match TRBD2. This CDR3 has 14 amino acids. Germline V CDR1 and CDR2: LNHDA, SQIVND (reference sequence). V lost 9 bases, J lost 3 bases, and 6 bases stayed unmatched. The CDR3 loop is CASRTSGGTDTQYF. The DNA of the CDR3 is TGTGCCAGCAGGACTAGCGGAGGGACAGATACGCAGTATTTT.

This clonotype showed up many times. The V call is TRBV5-1, the J call TRBJ2-1; D possibly corresponds to TRBD1 (5 bases). Germline CDR1 and CDR2: SGHRS and YFSETQ. Trimming removed 6 bases at V and 2 bases at J, with 15 bases between. There are 15 residues in the CDR3. The CDR3 protein is CASILVPGTYNEQFF. CDR3 bases: TGCGCCAGCATCCTAGTCCCAGGGACCTACAATGAGCAGTTCTTC.

This clonotype was seen repeatedly, ten times or more. In nucleotides, the CDR3 is TGTGCCAGCAGCTTTTTTGTGGATGGCTACACCTTC. This translates into CASSFFVDGYTF. The gene calls are TRBV7-9 and TRBJ1-2; D uncertain. CDR3 size: 12 residues. V lost 3 bases to trimming and J lost 6 bases, with 8 bases between them. Germline V gene data show CDR1 as SEHNR and CDR2 as FQNEAQ (reference sequence). Filled out from reference TRBV7-9 and TRBJ1-2, the complete variable domain reads DTGVSQNPRHKITKRGQNVTFRCDPISEHNRLYWYRQTLGQGPEFLTYFQNEAQLEKSRLLSDRFSAERPKGSFSTLEIQRTEQGDSAMYLCASSFFVDGYTFGSGTRLTVV.

This clonotype was detected only a few times. The V and J genes are TRBV7-9 and TRBJ1-5; 8 positions agree with TRBD1. Unmatched junction bases numbered 4, after V lost 5 bases and J lost 4 bases. From germline, CDR1 is SEHNR and CDR2 FQNEAQ (reference sequence). The CDR3 has 14 amino acids. This CDR3 is CASSGQGINQPQHF. In nucleotides, the CDR3 is TGTGCCAGCAGCGGACAGGGAATTAATCAGCCCCAGCATTTT. The full variable domain, completed using reference TRBV7-9 and TRBJ1-5, is DTGVSQNPRHKITKRGQNVTFRCDPISEHNRLYWYRQTLGQGPEFLTYFQNEAQLEKSRLLSDRFSAERPKGSFSTLEIQRTEQGDSAMYLCASSGQGINQPQHFGDGTRLSIL.

This clonotype was counted only a few times. This chain links TRBV19 with TRBJ2-1; 12 nucleotides line up with TRBD2. Germline trimming cut 6 bases from V and 5 bases from J; bases unmatched to any gene: 5. The CDR3 sequence is 15 residues long. Germline CDR1 is LNHDA and CDR2 is SQIVND (reference sequence). The DNA for the CDR3 is TGTGCCAGTAGCCGGACTAGCGGGATTAACAATGAGCAGTTCTTC. Residues: CASSRTSGINNEQFF.

This clonotype has a handful of counts. This chain links TRBV28 with TRBJ2-1; 10 bases are shared with TRBD2. The CDR3 has 18 residues. The germline V gene encodes CDR1 MDHEN and CDR2 SYDVKM. With 7 bases clipped from V and 5 bases from J, the junction kept 17 bases outside the gene matches. CDR3 region: CASTLSLSGRFGNNEQFF. The CDR3 DNA sequence: TGTGCCAGCACCCTATCCCTTAGCGGGAGGTTTGGGAACAATGAGCAGTTCTTC.

This clonotype appeared a few times. The J gene is TRBJ2-5, the V gene TRBV5-1; D gene ambiguous. Germline V lookup: CDR1 SGHRS, CDR2 YFSETQ. V lost 3 bases and J 3 bases, leaving 18 bases between the germline ends. This CDR3 region has 16 residues. This CDR3 is CASSSERTSWEETQYF. CDR3 DNA sequence: TGCGCCAGCAGCTCCGAACGGACGAGCTGGGAAGAGACCCAGTACTTC.

This clonotype is medium-sized. The chain is built from TRBV7-9 and TRBJ2-7; tentative D call: TRBD1 (6 bases). CDR1 and CDR2 from the germline V gene are SEHNR and FQNEAQ (reference sequence). The V end was cut by 5 bases, the J end by 2 bases, with 13 bases between. The CDR3 sequence is 14 residues long. DNA of the CDR3: TGTGCCAGCAGCGGTACAGGGTACACCTACGAGCAGTACTTC. Its protein is CASSGTGYTYEQYF.

The chain is built from TRBV9 and TRBJ2-2, with 8 bases lining up with TRBD1. The junction had 5 bases not matched to a gene; V was cut back by 3 bases and J by 7 bases. Germline V lookup: CDR1 SGDLS, CDR2 YYNGEE. The CDR3 has 14 residues. CDR3 nucleotide sequence: TGTGCCAGCAGCGCCAGGGGGCTCGGCGGGGAGCTGTTTTTT. Translation gives CASSARGLGGELFF.

The chain links TRBV28 to TRBJ2-6; maybe TRBD2 (5 bases). Trimming stripped 8 bases from V and 9 bases from J, with 17 bases between. The V gene's germline CDR1 is MDHEN and CDR2 SYDVKM. The CDR3 spans 14 residues. The CDR3 DNA is TGTGCCAGCTCATTTTGGAGGACCAGCAACGTCCTGACTTTC. This gives the protein CASSFWRTSNVLTF.

This clonotype was seen only a few times. The chain links TRBV5-4 to TRBJ2-7; TRBD1 matches 7 bases. The CDR3 runs to 15 residues. J was trimmed by 1 base and V by 3 bases; bases with no gene match: 7. The germline CDR1 and CDR2 sequences are SGHNT and YYREEE (reference sequence). The CDR3, as DNA: TGTGCCAGCAGCTCGGAACAGGGGAAATCCTACGAGCAGTACTTC. Protein: CASSSEQGKSYEQYF. Filled out from reference TRBV5-4 and TRBJ2-7, the complete variable domain reads ETGVTQSPTHLIKTRGQQVTLRCSSQSGHNTVSWYQQALGQGPQFIFQYYREEENGRGNFPPRFSGLQFPNYSSELNVNALELDDSALYLCASSSEQGKSYEQYFGPGTRLTVT.

The chain employs TRBV5-1 and TRBJ2-7; TRBD2 matches at 7 bases. V shed 1 base, J shed 0 bases, and the junction held 1 base outside the gene matches. The CDR3 spans 14 residues. Looked up from germline, CDR1 is SGHRS and CDR2 is YFSETQ. The CDR3 DNA sequence: TGCGCCAGCAGCTTGCGGGGGGACTCCTACGAGCAGTACTTC. Encoded protein: CASSLRGDSYEQYF.